This T cell receptor beta chain was profiled in a study of early T cells in non-severe SARS-CoV-2 infection. Per the germline V gene, CDR1 is SGHRS and CDR2 is YFSETQ. V shed 5 bases and J 7 bases; nucleotides not matched to a gene: 6. The CDR3 covers 14 residues. One entry per CDR3 protein results from TCRdb running MiXCR on the 5' RACE reads. Of around 67,000 distinct CDR3 sequences in the sample, 10% to 15% were seen once. Sequenced: whole blood. The receptor was derived from an adult who was a healthcare worker with PCR-confirmed SARS-CoV-2 infection or an uninfected control (not recorded which). V gene TRBV5-1 combines with J gene TRBJ1-6; 7 nucleotides align to TRBD1. The CDR3 nucleotides read TGCGCCAGCAGTCCGGGACAGCCCAATTCACCCCTCCACTTT. Protein: CASSPGQPNSPLHF.